This TCR beta chain was identified in a study of circulating tumor DNA in untreated peripheral T-cell lymphoma. Some clones are missing from TCRdb's copy, which holds only in-frame ones; the method was immunoSEQ multiplex PCR. The data show about 7,000 clones, roughly 80% seen once. This clone has a single count. Tumor tissue was collected at baseline, before treatment began. The receptor was isolated from a human donor with peripheral T-cell lymphoma. The sequenced sample was tumor tissue.

CDR3 sequence reads: CASSEHKQGTGSGNTIYF. As DNA, the CDR3 is TGCGCCAGCAGTGAGCACAAACAGGGTACGGGATCTGGAAACACCATATATTTT. This chain connects TRBV10-2 to TRBJ1-3; tentative D call: TRBD1 (6 bases). The length of the CDR3 is 18 residues. Germline-derived CDR1 and CDR2 are WSHSY and SAAADI. V was trimmed by 2 bases and J by 1 base, leaving 18 bases between them.